Listed here is a single TCR beta chain. The target antigen is unknown. Sequencing was performed with immunoSEQ multiplex PCR; in TCRdb, only in-frame clones are kept and a portion is missing. Here the sample spans 55,000 to 65,000 clones, approximately 96% being singletons. Germline loops: CDR1 GTSNPN, CDR2 SVGIG (reference sequence). The junction had 5 bases not matched to a gene; V was cut back by 1 base and J by 5 bases. CDR3 length equals 15 residues. This sample was taken from a study of cytomegalovirus exposure and HLA in healthy donors. Study-wide context: A later analysis reported the same platform for the 100 to 150 validation repertoires and the 666 first-cohort repertoires. Study-wide results and limits: The classifier reportedly diagnosed cytomegalovirus status with high sensitivity and specificity. Subsequent analysis found a tendency for first-cohort TCR clusters to co-occur within the approximately 130 validation repertoires.

The origin of this receptor is a man aged 18 to 35 in good health and CMV-seronegative. The sample was PBMCs. This chain connects TRBV30 to TRBJ1-5; 10 positions agree with TRBD1. The CDR3 bases are TGTGCCTGGAGTGGGGGACAGGGGTTATATCAGCCCCAGCATTTT. Its translation: CAWSGGQGLYQPQHF.